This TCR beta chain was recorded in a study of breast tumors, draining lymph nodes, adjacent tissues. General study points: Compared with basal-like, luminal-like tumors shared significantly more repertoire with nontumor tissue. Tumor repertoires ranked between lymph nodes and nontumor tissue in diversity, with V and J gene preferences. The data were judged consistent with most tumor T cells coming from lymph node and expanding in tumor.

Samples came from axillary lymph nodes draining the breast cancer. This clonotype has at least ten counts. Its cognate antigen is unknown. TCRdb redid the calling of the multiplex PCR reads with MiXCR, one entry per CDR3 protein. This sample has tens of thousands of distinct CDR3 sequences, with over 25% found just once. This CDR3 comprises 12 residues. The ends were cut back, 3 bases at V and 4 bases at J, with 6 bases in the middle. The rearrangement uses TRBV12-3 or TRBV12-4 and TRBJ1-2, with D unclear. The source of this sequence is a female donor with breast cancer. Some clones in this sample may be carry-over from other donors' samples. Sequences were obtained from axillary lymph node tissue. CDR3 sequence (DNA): TGTGCCAGCAGTTTGTTCCCCTATGGCTACACCTTC. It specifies CASSLFPYGYTF.